These T cell receptor beta chains were read from a single sample in a study of PD-1 blockade in classical Hodgkin lymphoma. The data were produced by immunoSEQ multiplex PCR, yet TCRdb's version contains in-frame clones alone and is incomplete. Found here are about 9,800 clones, over 65% of them singletons; the top ten hold roughly 10%. The material was CD8+ T cells from blood, obtained before the fourth cycle of nivolumab. The receptors come from a human donor with classical Hodgkin lymphoma. CDR3s include the opening cysteine and the closing phenylalanine or tryptophan. Fields, in order: J gene, D gene, V gene, CDR3 protein. The D gene is left open where the match is weak.

>TRBJ2-1|TRBD2|TRBV2
CASSVKRGSNNEQFF
>TRBJ2-7|.|TRBV28
CASRVPGAAYEQYF
>TRBJ1-2|.|TRBV4-3
CASSQENGYGYTF
>TRBJ2-5|.|TRBV4-2
CASSQEGALGETQYF
>TRBJ2-7|.|TRBV10-3
CAISEGYEQYF
>TRBJ2-7|.|TRBV9
CASSATGTRVHEQYF
>TRBJ2-2|.|TRBV2
CASSRSVVSSLNTGELFF
>TRBJ2-7|.|TRBV9
CASSVGGDAYEQYF
>TRBJ2-3|.|TRBV11-2
CASSSRGEGLPTDTQYF
>TRBJ2-3|TRBD2|TRBV10-2
CASSELSGGTDTQYF
>TRBJ2-7|.|TRBV10-3
CAISDRAVSYEQYF
>TRBJ1-1|.|TRBV4-3
CASSLTGSGSEAFF
>TRBJ2-2|.|TRBV5-6
CASSFKRTNTGELFF
>TRBJ2-1|TRBD1|TRBV7-3
CASSLTLSSDRGSNEQFF
>TRBJ2-7|TRBD2|TRBV28
CASSLWTSGSYEQYF
>TRBJ2-3|.|TRBV9
CASSYQGRTDTQYF
>TRBJ1-2|.|TRBV28
CASSFPLGTNYGYTF
>TRBJ2-1|.|TRBV19
CASSIGSPVDEQFF
>TRBJ2-7|.|TRBV4-3
CASSQVLAGAYEQYF
>TRBJ2-5|TRBD2|TRBV19
CASSLSLAGAGETQYF
>TRBJ2-1|.|TRBV29-1
CSVVMENNEQFF
>TRBJ2-1|TRBD2|TRBV7-6
CASSYGTSGRAYNEQFF
>TRBJ1-1|.|TRBV6-5
CASSVEENTEAFF
>TRBJ2-7|TRBD2|TRBV7-6
CASSPGGIEQYF
>TRBJ2-1|.|TRBV10-3
CAIGSSEPYNEQFF
>TRBJ1-2|.|TRBV7-8
CASSLETAPGLGGYTF
>TRBJ2-3|.|TRBV28
CASSLRTGREGDTQYF
>TRBJ1-1|.|TRBV7-9
CASSHNREGDTEAFF
>TRBJ1-2|TRBD1|TRBV7-9
CASSSGGGRGRDRGGYTF
>TRBJ2-2|.|TRBV6-1
CALPGLTGELFF